The 25 T cell receptor beta chains reported below all come from one sample, sequenced in a study of response to subunit inactivated influenza vaccine. TCRdb reanalysed the RT-PCR reads using MiXCR and keeps one entry per CDR3 protein. The sample carries under 200,000 distinct CDR3 sequences, approximately 11% recorded once. The sample consisted of non-naive T cells sorted from PBMCs, taken roughly 48 days after vaccination. These receptor sequences come from a man aged 45-65 years who received an inactivated influenza vaccine.

The table lists this clonotype with a few counts. The chain recombines TRBV7-6 with TRBJ2-2; 10 bases line up with TRBD2. This CDR3 is 16 amino acids long. Germline CDR1 reads SGHVS; CDR2 reads FNYEAQ. Trimming removed 5 bases from V and 0 bases from J; junction bases left unmatched: 3. The CDR3: CASSKTSGANTGELFF. The CDR3 nucleotides are TGTGCCAGCAGCAAAACTAGCGGGGCGAACACCGGGGAGCTGTTTTTT.

In its sample, this clonotype was seen many times. This chain links TRBV5-6 with TRBJ1-1, with D perhaps matching TRBD1 (5 bases). Germline assignment: CDR1 SGHDT and CDR2 YYEEEE. The CDR3 covers 15 residues. Trimming took off 3 bases at V and 0 bases at J, with 12 bases between the two ends. CDR3 nucleotides: TGTGCCAGCAGCTGGGGACGTCTGATGAACACTGAAGCTTTCTTT. Protein: CASSWGRLMNTEAFF.

This clonotype was observed a handful of times. CDR3 nucleotides: TGTGCCAGCAGCTTAGCGCTACGTGAGCAGTTCTTC. This translates into CASSLALREQFF. The chain links TRBV7-2 to TRBJ2-1; D call uncertain. Germline V gene lookup returns CDR1 SGHTA and CDR2 FQGNSA. Trimming left V 0 bases short and J 9 bases short, with 6 bases between. The CDR3 has 12 residues.

This clonotype was counted only a few times. V and J are TRBV10-3 and TRBJ2-7; TRBD2 matches 7 bases. Germline V gene data show CDR1 as ENHRY and CDR2 as SYGVKD. The CDR3 totals 12 residues. V lost 9 bases and J lost 7; bases outside the gene matches: 9. This chain's CDR3 is CAIATSAGEQYF. The CDR3 bases are TGTGCCATAGCCACCTCAGCGGGGGAGCAGTACTTC.

In its sample, this clonotype was seen a few times. Germline and junction disagree at one end, which may indicate a read error. The genes are TRBV2 and TRBJ2-5, with unresolved D. This CDR3 comprises 11 residues. Germline CDR1 reads SNHLY; CDR2 reads FYNNEI. The CDR3 sequence is CASREEETQYF. DNA of the CDR3: TGTGCCAGCAGGGAAGAAGAGACCCAGTACTTC.

The J gene is TRBJ2-2, the V gene TRBV3-1; 8 nucleotides agree with TRBD2. The germline V gene has CDR1 LGHDT and CDR2 YNNKEL (reference sequence). V lost 3 bases to trimming and J lost 9 bases; unmatched junction nucleotides: 6. The CDR3 extends over 14 amino acids. DNA for the CDR3: TGTGCCAGCAGCCATAGCGGGGCCCACCGGGAGCTGTTTTTT. Protein: CASSHSGAHRELFF.

This clonotype was detected many times. The genes are TRBV10-3 and TRBJ2-1; D is unresolved. The germline V gene encodes CDR1 ENHRY and CDR2 SYGVKD. Trimming took 3 bases from V and 4 from J, leaving 4 bases between them. CDR3 length equals 12 residues. CDR3 DNA: TGTGCCATCAGTGATATTTACAATGAGCAGTTCTTC. This codes for CAISDIYNEQFF.

V gene TRBV28 combines with J gene TRBJ2-7; D remains ambiguous. V lost 3 bases to trimming and J lost 2 bases, with 17 bases between them. CDR3 size: 16 residues. Germline CDR1 and CDR2: MDHEN and SYDVKM. Here the CDR3 DNA reads TGTGCCAGCAGTTTCATGGGGTCAGGATCCCCCTACGAGCAGTACTTC. Translating gives CASSFMGSGSPYEQYF.

In this sample, this clonotype turned up a few times. V gene TRBV7-2 combines with J gene TRBJ1-1; tentatively, D is TRBD1 (6 bases). The germline gives CDR1 SGHTA, CDR2 FQGNSA. The CDR3 is 17 residues long. Trimming took off 0 bases at V and 4 bases at J, with 18 bases between the two ends. CDR3 in DNA: TGTGCCAGCAGCTTAGCGCCTCAAACAGGGCCGGGCACTGAAGCTTTCTTT. Protein product: CASSLAPQTGPGTEAFF.

This chain links TRBV27 with TRBJ2-1, with 13 bases fitting TRBD2. CDR3 length equals 16 residues. Looked up from germline, CDR1 is MNHEY and CDR2 is SMNVEV (reference sequence). J lost 7 bases, V lost 5 bases, and 8 bases had no gene match. As DNA, the CDR3 is TGTGCCAGCAGTCCCGGGACTAGCGGGAATTCGAATGAGCAGTTCTTC. It specifies CASSPGTSGNSNEQFF.

A few counts support this clonotype. V and J are TRBV6-2 or TRBV6-3 and TRBJ2-4; D is perhaps TRBD2 (6 bases). V lost 10 bases and J 3 bases, leaving 13 bases between the germline ends. The CDR3 extends over 13 amino acids. Germline V gene sequence: CDR1 MNHEY, CDR2 SVGEGT. The CDR3 coding sequence is TGTGCCACCTCCGACGGGGGCAAAAACATTCAGTACTTC. Amino acids: CATSDGGKNIQYF.

This clonotype has only a few counts. This chain uses TRBV11-2 with TRBJ2-7; 9 bases are shared with TRBD1. The CDR3 runs to 15 residues. The germline V gene encodes CDR1 SGHAT and CDR2 FQNNGV. V lost 0 bases, J lost 3 bases, and 3 bases stayed unmatched. The CDR3 DNA is TGTGCCAGCAGCTTAGACCGGGACAGGGACTACGAGCAGTACTTC. It encodes CASSLDRDRDYEQYF.

This clonotype was counted at least ten times. J is TRBJ1-1 and V is TRBV4-1; possibly TRBD1 for D (5 bases). Trimming removed 8 bases at V and 2 bases at J, with 18 bases between. In germline, CDR1 is MGHRA, CDR2 YSYEKL. The CDR3 runs 15 residues. The CDR3 DNA sequence: TGCGCCAGCGGCTTTACCGGGGGTCCAAACACTGAAGCTTTCTTT. Amino acids: CASGFTGGPNTEAFF.

The J gene is TRBJ2-3, the V gene TRBV9; D is unclear. The CDR3 sequence is 18 residues long. V lost 0 bases and J 0 bases, leaving 17 bases between the germline ends. The germline V gene encodes CDR1 SGDLS and CDR2 YYNGEE. The DNA of the CDR3 is TGTGCCAGCAGCGTAGCCGATAGCTACTTCTTTAGCACAGATACGCAGTATTTT. Amino acid sequence: CASSVADSYFFSTDTQYF.

This clonotype was recorded at least ten times. V usage is TRBV20-1 and J usage is TRBJ2-7; D gene ambiguous. The germline V and J ends were trimmed by 5 bases and 1 base, with 9 bases remaining between them. This CDR3 is built from 12 residues. Looked up from germline, CDR1 is DFQATT and CDR2 is SNEGSKA (reference sequence). Here the CDR3 DNA reads TGCAGTGCTCCGGGCCCATCCTACGAGCAGTACTTC. Protein product: CSAPGPSYEQYF.

The chain combines TRBV19 with TRBJ2-2, with 11 bases fitting TRBD1. The germline V gene has CDR1 LNHDA and CDR2 SQIVND (reference sequence). The CDR3 runs 14 residues. J gave up 4 bases and V 6 bases, and 1 base lay outside the gene matches. CDR3 region: CASRGTGGTGELFF. The DNA of the CDR3 is TGTGCCAGTAGAGGGACAGGGGGCACCGGGGAGCTGTTTTTT.

This clonotype was seen many times. An end of the junction differs from the germline gene, which may be a read error. This chain joins TRBV12-3 or TRBV12-4 and TRBJ2-3; TRBD2 agrees at 8 bases. The CDR3 contains 11 residues. This CDR3 reads CASSPGRRGVF. CDR3 bases: TGTGCCAGCAGTCCCGGGCGGCGGGGGGTTTTT.

V usage is TRBV15 and J usage is TRBJ2-1; 8 bases match TRBD2. The CDR3 sequence is 16 residues long. V lost 0 bases to trimming and J lost 2 bases; unmatched junction nucleotides: 3. Germline values: CDR1 LNHNV, CDR2 YYDKDF (reference sequence). CDR3 DNA: TGTGCCACCAGCAGAGAACTAGCGGAGGCCTACAATGAGCAGTTCTTC. As protein: CATSRELAEAYNEQFF.

Many counts were recorded for this clonotype. V usage is TRBV28 and J usage is TRBJ2-7; D is possibly TRBD1 (6 bases). Germline V gives CDR1 MDHEN, CDR2 SYDVKM. This CDR3 contains 14 residues. Trimming removed 5 bases at V and 3 bases at J, with 14 bases between. Here the CDR3 reads CASSGRDTYYEQYF. As DNA, the CDR3 is TGTGCCAGCAGTGGCCGGGACACCTACTACGAGCAGTACTTC.

The chain is built from TRBV4-1 and TRBJ2-3; D is perhaps TRBD2 (6 bases). V dropped 0 bases and J dropped 5 bases, with 12 bases sitting between them. Germline lookup yields CDR1 MGHRA and CDR2 YSYEKL. The length of the CDR3 is 15 residues. The CDR3 sequence is CASSQDGGNGDTQYF. The CDR3 DNA sequence: TGCGCCAGCAGCCAAGATGGCGGGAATGGAGATACGCAGTATTTT.

The table lists this clonotype with many counts. The chain is built from TRBV5-4 and TRBJ2-2; D possibly uses TRBD1 or TRBD2 (5 bases each). In germline, CDR1 is SGHNT, CDR2 YYREEE (reference sequence). Deletions cut 0 bases from V and 1 base from J, with 7 bases between. The CDR3 covers 15 residues. Here the CDR3 DNA reads TGTGCCAGCAGCTTGGGGGGACGGAACACCGGGGAGCTGTTTTTT. Its protein product is CASSLGGRNTGELFF.

This clonotype was counted at least ten times. The chain recombines TRBV5-1 with TRBJ2-1, with TRBD2 matching over 7 bases. The CDR3 totals 17 residues. Trimming removed 0 bases from V and 0 bases from J; junction bases left unmatched: 6. Germline-derived CDR1 and CDR2 are SGHRS and YFSETQ. The CDR3, as DNA: TGCGCCAGCAGCTTGGATTCAGGACTAGGCTCCTACAATGAGCAGTTCTTC. It translates to CASSLDSGLGSYNEQFF.

The rearrangement joins TRBV7-8 to TRBJ2-7; maybe TRBD1 (6 bases). The CDR3 spans 14 residues. Germline V gene sequence: CDR1 SGHVS, CDR2 FQNEAQ. Trimming shortened V by 5 bases and J by 2 bases, and 13 bases separated the two germline ends. The CDR3 bases are TGTGCCAGCAGCGCTTCACAGGGCCCCTACGAGCAGTACTTC. It specifies CASSASQGPYEQYF.

The V call is TRBV19, the J call TRBJ2-1, with 9 bases matching TRBD2. This CDR3 comprises 15 residues. With V trimmed by 5 bases and J by 9 bases, 11 bases remained unmatched. CDR1 is LNHDA and CDR2 is SQIVND in the germline V gene (reference sequence). CDR3 sequence reads: CASSALAGTGSEQFF. CDR3 in DNA: TGTGCCAGTAGTGCCCTAGCGGGAACTGGCAGTGAGCAGTTCTTC.

CDR3 amino acids: CASSQWDSATEAFF. CDR3 bases: TGTGCCAGCAGCCAATGGGACAGCGCCACTGAAGCTTTCTTT. The rearrangement uses TRBV14 and TRBJ1-1; TRBD1 matches at 7 bases. Germline V gives CDR1 SGHDN, CDR2 FVKESK. The CDR3 is made up of 14 amino acids. Germline trimming cut 2 bases from V and 4 bases from J; bases unmatched to any gene: 4.